The T cell receptor (beta chain) under discussion was sequenced for a study of naive and memory T cell subsets. Study-wide points: Especially in CD8 cells, naive repertoires contained a few larger clonotypes, possibly CD45RA-re-expressing memory cells.

This clonotype has only a few counts. Its antigen is still unknown. Both TRBC1 and TRBC2 were covered by a beta constant-region primer of two equimolar oligonucleotides. The ligated cDNA underwent four PCR rounds using SP2 and nested alpha and beta constant-region primers. MiXCR was run by TCRdb on the UMI-ligation and nested PCR reads, yielding one entry per CDR3 protein. The sample consists of over 100,000 distinct CDR3 sequences, about 14% of them appearing once. After the first PCR, alpha and beta chain libraries were processed separately. Germline V lookup: CDR1 MNHNS, CDR2 SASEGT. Trimming took 10 bases from V and 1 from J; bases not matched to a gene: 12. The CDR3 spans 15 residues.

This TCR derives from a human donor in good health. Specimen: naive CD8+ T cells from blood. The rearrangement joins TRBV6-1 to TRBJ2-5, with 7 nucleotides matching TRBD1. CDR3 sequence: CATGTATYLQETQYF. The DNA of the CDR3 is TGTGCCACAGGGACAGCGACCTACCTCCAAGAGACCCAGTACTTC.